Below are 22 T cell receptor beta chains sequenced from a single sample in a study of beta chain features in type 1 diabetes. The authors reverse transcribed all of the isolated RNA, so sequencing captured expressed TCRB transcripts. Measured with immunoSEQ multiplex PCR; TCRdb has only the in-frame clones, and not every one. The sample includes around 180,000 clones, 10% to 15% of them seen just once. The sample was central memory CD4+ T cells from blood. The receptors derive from a woman aged 18-35 years in good health.

This clone was counted between two and nine times. This sample includes further DNA sequences coding for the same CDR3. The chain combines TRBV7-2 with TRBJ2-2; a weak D match, TRBD1 (5 bases). Germline CDR1 SGHTA, CDR2 FQGNSA. Trimming took 5 bases from V and 5 from J, leaving 9 bases between them. CDR3 size: 13 residues. The CDR3 DNA sequence: TGTGCCAGCAGCCCCCAGGGAACCGGGGAGCTGTTTTTT. This sequence encodes CASSPQGTGELFF.

The sample holds a few counts of this clone. The rearrangement joins TRBV11-1 to TRBJ2-1, with no clear D. This CDR3 has 16 residues. Trimming shortened V by 4 bases and J by 5 bases, and 18 bases separated the two germline ends. Germline V gene lookup returns CDR1 SGHAT and CDR2 FQDESV (reference sequence). The CDR3 spells CASSSRSRPTNNEQFF. The CDR3 nucleotides are TGTGCCAGCAGCTCGCGGAGTCGACCGACCAACAATGAGCAGTTCTTC.

This clone was detected only a few times. The rearrangement links TRBV7-3 to TRBJ2-3; perhaps TRBD1 as D (5 bases). The CDR3 runs to 14 residues. Germline CDR1 SGHTA, CDR2 FQGTGA. Between the trimmed V and J ends, which lost 3 bases and 2 bases, there was a span of 9 bases. CDR3 nucleotide sequence: TGTGCCAGCAGCTTGGGTGGGGCCACAGATACGCAGTATTTT. Translating gives CASSLGGATDTQYF. Variable domain in full (rest from reference TRBV7-3 and TRBJ2-3): GAGVSQTPSNKVTEKGKYVELRCDPISGHTALYWYRQSLGQGPEFLIYFQGTGAADDSGLPNDRFFAVRPEGSVSTLKIQRTERGDSAVYLCASSLGGATDTQYFGPGTRLTVL.

In its sample, this clone was seen a few times. The chain recombines TRBV14 with TRBJ2-2; unclear D gene. Germline V lookup: CDR1 SGHDN, CDR2 FVKESK. V was shortened by 1 base and J by 0 bases, with 9 bases between the two germline ends. The CDR3 has 16 residues. Written as DNA, the CDR3 is TGTGCCAGCAGCCAAGGACAACCAACGAACACCGGGGAGCTGTTTTTT. Translation gives CASSQGQPTNTGELFF.

This chain connects TRBV5-1 to TRBJ2-3; D is unresolved. The CDR3 is 15 amino acids. From germline, CDR1 is SGHRS and CDR2 YFSETQ. V gave up 2 bases and J gave up 4 bases, with 14 bases separating them. The CDR3 protein is CASSFRYPVADTQYF. Written as DNA, the CDR3 is TGCGCCAGCAGCTTCAGGTATCCAGTGGCAGATACGCAGTATTTT. The whole variable domain, filled in from reference TRBV5-1 and TRBJ2-3, reads KAGVTQTPRYLIKTRGQQVTLSCSPISGHRSVSWYQQTPGQGLQFLFEYFSETQRNKGNFPGRFSGRQFSNSRSEMNVSTLELGDSALYLCASSFRYPVADTQYFGPGTRLTVL.

This clone was counted a few times. The chain uses TRBV7-2 and TRBJ1-2; TRBD1 might be the D (5 bases). The CDR3 is made up of 13 amino acids. Germline V gene sequence: CDR1 SGHTA, CDR2 FQGNSA. V lost 2 bases and J 8 bases, leaving 12 bases between the germline ends. The CDR3 loop is CASSLNRYSGYTF. DNA for the CDR3: TGTGCCAGCAGCTTAAACAGGTATTCCGGCTACACCTTC.

The J gene is TRBJ2-6, the V gene TRBV6-6; D gene uncertain. The V end lost 7 bases, the J end lost 0 bases, and 10 bases lay between the germline ends. CDR3 length equals 15 residues. CDR1 is MNHNY and CDR2 is SVGAGI in the germline V gene (reference sequence). The DNA of the CDR3 is TGTGCCAGCATGCGCCATAACTCTGGGGCCAACGTCCTGACTTTC. It encodes CASMRHNSGANVLTF.

The rearrangement uses TRBV5-1 and TRBJ2-1; tentatively, D is TRBD2 (6 bases). Trimming took 4 bases from V and 8 from J, leaving 16 bases between them. The CDR3 covers 14 residues. The germline V gene has CDR1 SGHRS and CDR2 YFSETQ. The CDR3 here is CASSTRGLSDEQFF. Here the CDR3 DNA reads TGCGCCAGCAGCACGCGGGGCCTTAGCGATGAGCAGTTCTTC.

In this sample, this clone turned up a few times. The V and J genes are TRBV7-2 and TRBJ2-3; 8 bases match TRBD2. Germline CDR1 SGHTA, CDR2 FQGNSA. The CDR3 loop spans 15 amino acids. After removal of 5 bases from V and 3 bases from J, the junction contained 7 bases not matched to a gene. CDR3 sequence: CASSSTSGQTDTQYF. CDR3 DNA sequence: TGTGCCAGCAGCAGCACTAGCGGACAGACAGATACGCAGTATTTT.

This clone was detected many times. The chain has TRBV28 and TRBJ2-1; D gene ambiguous. Germline V gene sequence: CDR1 MDHEN, CDR2 SYDVKM. The V end was cut by 3 bases, the J end by 7 bases, with 13 bases between. The CDR3 is made up of 14 amino acids. The CDR3 protein is CASSFSPLENEQFF. The CDR3 coding sequence is TGTGCCAGCAGTTTTTCGCCCCTCGAGAATGAGCAGTTCTTC.

The chain carries TRBV18 and TRBJ1-2, with TRBD1 matching 8 bases. Germline V CDR1 and CDR2: KGHSH, LQKENI. The CDR3 has 14 amino acids. V was clipped by 5 bases and J by 6 bases; unmatched bases: 8. As DNA, the CDR3 is TGTGCCAGCTCATCCGTGGACAGGGAAAATGGCTACACCTTC. Translating it yields CASSSVDRENGYTF.

This sequence joins TRBV7-2 and TRBJ1-5, with TRBD1 identical over 10 bases. Germline trimming cut 5 bases from V and 7 bases from J; bases unmatched to any gene: 5. Germline V CDR1 and CDR2: SGHTA, FQGNSA. The CDR3 runs to 14 residues. CDR3 region: CASSLTGGGQPQHF. CDR3 DNA sequence: TGTGCCAGCAGCCTGACAGGGGGCGGACAGCCCCAGCATTTT. Full variable domain (outside the CDR3, taken from reference TRBV7-2 and TRBJ1-5): GAGVSQSPSNKVTEKGKDVELRCDPISGHTALYWYRQSLGQGLEFLIYFQGNSAPDKSGLPSDRFSAERTGGSVSTLTIQRTQQEDSAVYLCASSLTGGGQPQHFGDGTRLSIL.

This clone was counted between two and nine times. The rearrangement joins TRBV5-6 to TRBJ2-5; perhaps TRBD1 as D (5 bases). This CDR3 region has 15 residues. CDR1 and CDR2 from the germline V gene are SGHDT and YYEEEE. Trimming took 8 bases from V and 1 from J, leaving 18 bases between them. This CDR3 is CASQWWGRVQETQYF. CDR3 DNA: TGTGCCAGTCAGTGGTGGGGCCGGGTCCAAGAGACCCAGTACTTC.

This clone was counted a few times. The rearrangement uses TRBV18 and TRBJ1-3; 7 bases are a match to TRBD1. Per germline, CDR1 KGHSH and CDR2 LQKENI. The ends lost 5 bases at V and 7 bases at J; junction bases unmatched: 8. The CDR3 has 14 residues. The CDR3 sequence: CASSMDRIGNTIYF. The CDR3 nucleotides read TGTGCCAGCTCAATGGACAGGATCGGGAACACCATATATTTT.

About this clone: The germline gene is not matched at one end of the junction; a read error may be the cause. The chain links TRBV4-2 to TRBJ2-1, with a tentative D call TRBD1 (5 bases). The germline CDR1 and CDR2 sequences are LGHNA and YNFKEQ. CDR3 length: 14 amino acids. As DNA, the CDR3 is TGTGCCAGCAGCCAAGTAGGACACTACGATGAGCAGTTCTTC. Its protein is CASSQVGHYDEQFF.

This sequence joins TRBV11-1 and TRBJ2-1; possibly TRBD1 for D (5 bases). Trimming stripped 7 bases from V and 1 base from J, with 14 bases between. There are 15 residues in the CDR3. CDR1 and CDR2 from the germline V gene are SGHAT and FQDESV (reference sequence). In DNA, the CDR3 is TGTGCCAGCACCCCCCAGGGTGGTTCCTACAATGAGCAGTTCTTC. It specifies CASTPQGGSYNEQFF.

This clone was observed a handful of times. The CDR3, as DNA: TGCAGTGCTAGAGATAGGAGGGCCCAGCATTTT. As protein: CSARDRRAQHF. This chain uses TRBV20-1 with TRBJ1-5; no clear D. Germline assignment: CDR1 DFQATT and CDR2 SNEGSKA (reference sequence). This CDR3 has 11 amino acids. The V gene lost 0 bases and the J gene lost 11 bases, with 8 bases spanning the gap.

The genes are TRBV6-5 and TRBJ2-5; D might be TRBD1 (6 bases). The germline gives CDR1 MNHEY, CDR2 SVGAGI. The CDR3 is 15 residues long. V lost 0 bases and J 1 base, leaving 9 bases between the germline ends. The CDR3 DNA follows: TGTGCCAGCAGTTACTCAGGACAGATCCAAGAGACCCAGTACTTC. Residues: CASSYSGQIQETQYF.

In its sample, this clone was seen a few times. V gene TRBV30 combines with J gene TRBJ1-1; the D is unclear. V shed 3 bases and J shed 2 bases, with 4 bases lying between them. Germline assignment: CDR1 GTSNPN and CDR2 SVGIG (reference sequence). The CDR3 has 11 amino acids. CDR3 sequence (DNA): TGTGCCTGGAGCTTCAACACTGAAGCTTTCTTT. This encodes CAWSFNTEAFF. The variable domain in full, completed from reference TRBV30 and TRBJ1-1, reads SQTIHQWPATLVQPVGSPLSLECTVEGTSNPNLYWYRQAAGRGLQLLFYSVGIGQISSEVPQNLSASRPQDRQFILSSKKLLLSDSGFYLCAWSFNTEAFFGQGTRLTVV.

This clone has just a few counts. The chain recombines TRBV19 with TRBJ1-5, with a possible D match to TRBD1 (5 bases). Trimming stripped 6 bases from V and 6 bases from J, with 18 bases between. This CDR3 has 15 residues. Per germline, CDR1 LNHDA and CDR2 SQIVND (reference sequence). The CDR3, as DNA: TGTGCCAGTAGCACCGGGGGAGGGGAGGGTCAGCCCCAGCATTTT. It specifies CASSTGGGEGQPQHF.

The rearrangement links TRBV7-9 to TRBJ2-1, with a weak D call TRBD2 (5 bases). Germline CDR1 is SEHNR and CDR2 is FQNEAQ (reference sequence). The CDR3 spans 13 residues. Trimming cost V 0 bases and J 11 bases, with 11 bases left between them. CDR3 DNA sequence: TGTGCCAGCAGCTTAGCCTCACTAGGGAAGCAGTTCTTC. This translates into CASSLASLGKQFF.

The chain combines TRBV25-1 with TRBJ1-1, with D unclear. Per germline, CDR1 MGHDK and CDR2 SYGVNS. The ends were cut back, 3 bases at V and 1 base at J, with 6 bases in the middle. This CDR3 is built from 13 residues. Here the CDR3 reads CASSDRRNTEAFF. CDR3 DNA sequence: TGTGCCAGCAGTGACAGGCGGAACACTGAAGCTTTCTTT.